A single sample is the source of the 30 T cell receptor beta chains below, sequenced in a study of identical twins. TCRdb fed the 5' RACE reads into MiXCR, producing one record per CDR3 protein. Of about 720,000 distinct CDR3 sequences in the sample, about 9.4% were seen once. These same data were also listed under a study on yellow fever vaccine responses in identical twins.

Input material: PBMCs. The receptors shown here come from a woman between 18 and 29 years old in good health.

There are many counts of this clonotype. CDR3 DNA sequence: TGCGCCAGCAGGGATAGGGGCTCCTCGGCCGGAGATACGCAGTATTTT. The encoded protein is CASRDRGSSAGDTQYF. The rearrangement links TRBV10-2 to TRBJ2-3, with D maybe TRBD1 (5 bases). The V end was cut by 6 bases, the J end by 5 bases, with 21 bases between. This CDR3 region has 16 residues. Germline-derived CDR1 and CDR2 are WSHSY and SAAADI.

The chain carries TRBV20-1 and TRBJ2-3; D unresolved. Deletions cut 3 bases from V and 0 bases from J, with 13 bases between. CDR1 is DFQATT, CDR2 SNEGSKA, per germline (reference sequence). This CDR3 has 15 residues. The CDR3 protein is CSASYITSSTDTQYF. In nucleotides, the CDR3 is TGCAGTGCTAGCTATATCACTTCTAGCACAGATACGCAGTATTTT.

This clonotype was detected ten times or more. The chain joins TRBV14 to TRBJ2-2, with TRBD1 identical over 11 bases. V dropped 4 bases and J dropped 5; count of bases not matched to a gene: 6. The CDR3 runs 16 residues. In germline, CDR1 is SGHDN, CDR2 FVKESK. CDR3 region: CASSRRTGGATGELFF. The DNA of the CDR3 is TGTGCCAGCAGCCGACGGACAGGGGGCGCAACCGGGGAGCTGTTTTTT.

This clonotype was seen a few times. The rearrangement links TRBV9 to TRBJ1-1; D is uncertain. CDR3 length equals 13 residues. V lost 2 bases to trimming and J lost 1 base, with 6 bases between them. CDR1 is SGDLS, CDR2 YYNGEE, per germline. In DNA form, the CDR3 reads TGTGCCAGCAGCGTCTGGGGGAACACTGAAGCTTTCTTT. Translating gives CASSVWGNTEAFF.

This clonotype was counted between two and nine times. CDR3 nucleotides: TGCAGTGCTACCGTCCCAGGGGGATACTACGAGCAGTACTTC. Residues: CSATVPGGYYEQYF. This chain uses TRBV20-1 with TRBJ2-7; TRBD1 matches at 7 bases. The CDR3 extends over 14 amino acids. Trimming at V came to 4 bases and at J to 3 bases, leaving 9 bases not matched to a gene. CDR1 and CDR2 (germline): DFQATT, SNEGSKA (reference sequence).

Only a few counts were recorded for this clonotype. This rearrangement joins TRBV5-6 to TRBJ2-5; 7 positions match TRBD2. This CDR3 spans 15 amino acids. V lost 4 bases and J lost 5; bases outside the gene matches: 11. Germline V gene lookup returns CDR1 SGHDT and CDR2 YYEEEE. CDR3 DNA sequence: TGTGCCAGCAGCCAGACTAGCCGGAGTGGGGAGACCCAGTACTTC. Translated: CASSQTSRSGETQYF.

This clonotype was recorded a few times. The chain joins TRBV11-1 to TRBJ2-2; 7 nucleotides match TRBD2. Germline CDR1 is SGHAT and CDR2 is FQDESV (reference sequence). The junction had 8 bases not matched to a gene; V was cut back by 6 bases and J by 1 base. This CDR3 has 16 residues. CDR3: CASRPRGSMNTGELFF. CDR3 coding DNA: TGTGCCAGCAGACCTCGCGGGAGTATGAACACCGGGGAGCTGTTTTTT. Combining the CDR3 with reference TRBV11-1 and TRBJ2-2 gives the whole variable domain EAEVAQSPRYKITEKSQAVAFWCDPISGHATLYWYRQILGQGPELLVQFQDESVVDDSQLPKDRFSAERLKGVDSTLKIQPAELGDSAMYLCASRPRGSMNTGELFFGEGSRLTVL.

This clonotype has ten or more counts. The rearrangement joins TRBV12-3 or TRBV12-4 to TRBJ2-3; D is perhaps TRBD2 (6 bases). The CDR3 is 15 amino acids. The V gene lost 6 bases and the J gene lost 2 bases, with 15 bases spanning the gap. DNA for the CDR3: TGTGCCAGCAGCCTGGGACTTCCCCTCACAGATACGCAGTATTTT. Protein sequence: CASSLGLPLTDTQYF.

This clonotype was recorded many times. The CDR3 DNA is TGTGCCAGCAGGGGGTTGGAAAAGGGCTCCTACGAGCAGTACTTC. It specifies CASRGLEKGSYEQYF. The rearrangement uses TRBV6-1 and TRBJ2-7; unclear D gene. The V end lost 6 bases, the J end lost 0 bases, and 15 bases lay between the germline ends. Germline values: CDR1 MNHNS, CDR2 SASEGT. The CDR3 is 15 amino acids.

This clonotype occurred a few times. The CDR3 loop is CASSQDWRGEDEKLFF. In DNA, the CDR3 is TGTGCCAGCAGCCAAGATTGGAGGGGGGAGGATGAAAAACTGTTTTTT. This chain uses TRBV4-2 with TRBJ1-4, with a possible D match to TRBD1 (6 bases). V lost 0 bases and J 6 bases, leaving 14 bases between the germline ends. CDR1 is LGHNA and CDR2 is YNFKEQ in the germline V gene. This CDR3 has 16 amino acids.

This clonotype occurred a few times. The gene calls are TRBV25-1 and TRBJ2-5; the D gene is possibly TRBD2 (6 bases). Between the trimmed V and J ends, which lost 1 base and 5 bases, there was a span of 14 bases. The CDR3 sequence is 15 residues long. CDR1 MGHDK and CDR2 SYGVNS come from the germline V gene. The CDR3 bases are TGTGCCAGCAGTGAATTGGGCACGGCGGGGGAGACCCAGTACTTC. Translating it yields CASSELGTAGETQYF.

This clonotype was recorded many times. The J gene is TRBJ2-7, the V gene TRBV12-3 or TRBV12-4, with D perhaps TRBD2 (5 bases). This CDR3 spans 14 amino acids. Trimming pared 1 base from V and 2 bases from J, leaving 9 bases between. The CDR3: CASSLGGLPYEQYF. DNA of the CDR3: TGTGCCAGCAGTTTAGGTGGACTCCCCTACGAGCAGTACTTC.

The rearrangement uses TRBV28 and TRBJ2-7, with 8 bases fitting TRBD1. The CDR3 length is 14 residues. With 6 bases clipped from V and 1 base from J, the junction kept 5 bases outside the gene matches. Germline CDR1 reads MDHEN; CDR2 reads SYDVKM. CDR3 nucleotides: TGTGCCAGCAGGAACCGGGACAGGTCCTACGAGCAGTACTTC. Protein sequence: CASRNRDRSYEQYF.

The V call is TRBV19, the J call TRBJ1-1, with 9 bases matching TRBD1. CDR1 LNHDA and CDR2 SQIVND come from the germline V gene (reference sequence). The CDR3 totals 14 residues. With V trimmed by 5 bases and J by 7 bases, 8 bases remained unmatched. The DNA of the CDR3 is TGTGCCAGTAGTCCGGGACAGGGAACGGGTGAAGCTTTCTTT. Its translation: CASSPGQGTGEAFF.

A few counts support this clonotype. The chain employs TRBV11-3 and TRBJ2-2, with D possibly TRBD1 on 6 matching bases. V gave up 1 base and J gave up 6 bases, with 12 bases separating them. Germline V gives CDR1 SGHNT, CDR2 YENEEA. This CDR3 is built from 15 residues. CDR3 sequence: CASSLGDTGSGELFF. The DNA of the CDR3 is TGTGCCAGCAGCTTAGGGGACACAGGTTCCGGGGAGCTGTTTTTT. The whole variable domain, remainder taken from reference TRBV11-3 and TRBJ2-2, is EAGVVQSPRYKIIEKKQPVAFWCNPISGHNTLYWYLQNLGQGPELLIRYENEEAVDDSQLPKDRFSAERLKGVDSTLKIQPAELGDSAVYLCASSLGDTGSGELFFGEGSRLTVL.

The CDR3 here is CASSVRATSNEKLFF. The CDR3 DNA follows: TGTGCCAGCAGCGTACGGGCGACTTCTAATGAAAAACTGTTTTTT. J is TRBJ1-4 and V is TRBV9; D uncertain. Trimming pared 1 base from V and 3 bases from J, leaving 10 bases between. CDR3 length: 15 amino acids. Looked up from germline, CDR1 is SGDLS and CDR2 is YYNGEE.

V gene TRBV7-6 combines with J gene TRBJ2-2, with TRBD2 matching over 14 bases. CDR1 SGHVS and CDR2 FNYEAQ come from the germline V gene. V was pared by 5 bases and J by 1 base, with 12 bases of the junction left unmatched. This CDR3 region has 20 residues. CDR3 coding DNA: TGTGCCAGCAGCGTTACCGGGACTAGCGGGGGTGAGATGAACACCGGGGAGCTGTTTTTT. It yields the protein CASSVTGTSGGEMNTGELFF.

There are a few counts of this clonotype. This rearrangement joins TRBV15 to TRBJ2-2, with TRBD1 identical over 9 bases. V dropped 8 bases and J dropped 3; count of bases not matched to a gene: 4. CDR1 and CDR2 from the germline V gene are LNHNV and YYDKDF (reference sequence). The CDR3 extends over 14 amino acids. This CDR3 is CATQTGGDTGELFF. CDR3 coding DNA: TGTGCCACCCAGACAGGGGGGGACACCGGGGAGCTGTTTTTT.

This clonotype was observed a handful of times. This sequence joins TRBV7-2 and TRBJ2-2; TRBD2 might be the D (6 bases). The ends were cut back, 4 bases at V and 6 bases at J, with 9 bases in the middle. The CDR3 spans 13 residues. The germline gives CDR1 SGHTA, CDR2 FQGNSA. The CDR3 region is CASSSRESGELFF. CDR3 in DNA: TGTGCCAGCAGCTCCCGGGAGTCCGGGGAGCTGTTTTTT. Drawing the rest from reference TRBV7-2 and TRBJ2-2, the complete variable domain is GAGVSQSPSNKVTEKGKDVELRCDPISGHTALYWYRQSLGQGLEFLIYFQGNSAPDKSGLPSDRFSAERTGGSVSTLTIQRTQQEDSAVYLCASSSRESGELFFGEGSRLTVL.

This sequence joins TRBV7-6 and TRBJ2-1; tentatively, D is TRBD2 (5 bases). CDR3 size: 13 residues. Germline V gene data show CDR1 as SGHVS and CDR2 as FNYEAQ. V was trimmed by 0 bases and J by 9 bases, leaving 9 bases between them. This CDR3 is CASSLAGESEQFF. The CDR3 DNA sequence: TGTGCCAGCAGCTTAGCTGGGGAGAGTGAGCAGTTCTTC.

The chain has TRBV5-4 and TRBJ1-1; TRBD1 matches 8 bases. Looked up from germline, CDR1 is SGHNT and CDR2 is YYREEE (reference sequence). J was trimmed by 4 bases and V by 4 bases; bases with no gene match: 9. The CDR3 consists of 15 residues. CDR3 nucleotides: TGTGCCAGCAGCGCAAGCAGGGGGCAGGGCACTGAAGCTTTCTTT. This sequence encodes CASSASRGQGTEAFF.

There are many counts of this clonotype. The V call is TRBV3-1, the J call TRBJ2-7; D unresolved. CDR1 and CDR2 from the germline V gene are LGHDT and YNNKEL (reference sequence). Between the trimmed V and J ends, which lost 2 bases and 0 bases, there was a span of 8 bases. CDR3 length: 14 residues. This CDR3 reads CASSQNAVSYEQYF. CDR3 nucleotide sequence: TGTGCCAGCAGCCAAAACGCAGTCTCCTACGAGCAGTACTTC.

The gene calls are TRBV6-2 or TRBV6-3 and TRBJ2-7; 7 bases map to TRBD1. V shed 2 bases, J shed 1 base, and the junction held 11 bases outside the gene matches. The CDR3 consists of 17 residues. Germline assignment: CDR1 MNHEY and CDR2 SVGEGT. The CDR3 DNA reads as TGTGCCAGCAGTTACGCCCTCCGGGACAGTGCTTCCTACGAGCAGTACTTC. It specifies CASSYALRDSASYEQYF.

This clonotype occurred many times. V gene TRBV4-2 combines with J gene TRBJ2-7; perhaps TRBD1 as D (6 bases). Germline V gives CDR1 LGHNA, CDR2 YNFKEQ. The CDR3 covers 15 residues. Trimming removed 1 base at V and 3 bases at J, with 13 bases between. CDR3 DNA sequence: TGTGCCAGCAGCCAAGTCAGGGGCTTTCTCTACGAGCAGTACTTC. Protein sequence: CASSQVRGFLYEQYF.

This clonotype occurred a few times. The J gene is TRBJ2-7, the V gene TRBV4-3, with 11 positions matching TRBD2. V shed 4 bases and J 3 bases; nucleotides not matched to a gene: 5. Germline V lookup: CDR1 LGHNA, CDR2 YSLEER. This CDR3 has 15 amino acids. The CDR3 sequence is CASSLRLAGNYEQYF. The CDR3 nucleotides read TGCGCCAGCAGCCTGCGACTAGCGGGAAACTACGAGCAGTACTTC.

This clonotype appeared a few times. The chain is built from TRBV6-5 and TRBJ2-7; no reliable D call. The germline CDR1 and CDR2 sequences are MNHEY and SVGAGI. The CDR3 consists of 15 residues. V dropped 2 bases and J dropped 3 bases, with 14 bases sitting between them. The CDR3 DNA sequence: TGTGCCAGCAGTTACGAGGCTTCACCCCACTACGAGCAGTACTTC. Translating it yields CASSYEASPHYEQYF.

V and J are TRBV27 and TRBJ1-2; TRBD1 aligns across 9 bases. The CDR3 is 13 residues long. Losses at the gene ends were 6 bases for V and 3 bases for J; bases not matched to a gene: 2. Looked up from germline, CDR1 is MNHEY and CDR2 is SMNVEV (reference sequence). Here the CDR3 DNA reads TGTGCCAGCAGCACAGGGGGCCACTATGGCTACACCTTC. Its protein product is CASSTGGHYGYTF.

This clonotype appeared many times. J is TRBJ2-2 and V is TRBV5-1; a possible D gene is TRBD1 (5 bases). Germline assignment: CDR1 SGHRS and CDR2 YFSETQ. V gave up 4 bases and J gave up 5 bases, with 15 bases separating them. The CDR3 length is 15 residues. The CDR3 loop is CASSLGSGATGELFF. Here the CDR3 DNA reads TGCGCCAGCAGCCTCGGAAGTGGGGCGACCGGGGAGCTGTTTTTT.

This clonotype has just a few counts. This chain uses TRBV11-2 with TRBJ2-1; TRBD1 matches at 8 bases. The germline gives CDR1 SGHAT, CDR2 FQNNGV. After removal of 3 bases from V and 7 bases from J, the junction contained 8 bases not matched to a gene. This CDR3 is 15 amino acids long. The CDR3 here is CASSLHRGSQNEQFF. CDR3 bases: TGTGCCAGCAGCTTGCACAGGGGGTCTCAAAATGAGCAGTTCTTC.

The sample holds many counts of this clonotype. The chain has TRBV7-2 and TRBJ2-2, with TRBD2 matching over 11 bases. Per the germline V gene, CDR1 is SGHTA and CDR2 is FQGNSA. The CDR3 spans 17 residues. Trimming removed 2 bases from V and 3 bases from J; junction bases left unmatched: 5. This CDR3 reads CASSLRGTSGDTGELFF. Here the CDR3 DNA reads TGTGCCAGCAGCTTACGTGGGACTAGCGGAGACACCGGGGAGCTGTTTTTT.